The clone carrying this T cell receptor beta chain was seen only a few times. This record belongs to a study of blood T cell repertoires in COVID-19. Overall study context: Nucleic acid was either cDNA or gDNA, and it came from T cells, B-cell-depleted T cells, or PBMCs.

This CDR3 has 18 amino acids. Germline V CDR1 and CDR2: SGHVS, FNYEAQ. Unmatched junction bases numbered 9, after V lost 5 bases and J lost 5 bases. The authors' processing: Nucleated cell counts were estimated from reference gene primer amplification. Clones were sequenced by immunoSEQ multiplex PCR, and TCRdb holds only the in-frame ones, with some missing. For V, J and clone size, that table is used; D and trimming come from the DNA. In the table there are tens of thousands of clones, roughly 82% of which are singletons. The sequence derives from a woman aged 80 or older with active or convalescent COVID-19. The sequencing input was peripheral blood. The rearrangement joins TRBV7-6 to TRBJ2-2, with 15 bases matching TRBD2. The CDR3 reads CASSAQGLAGGSTGELFF. DNA for the CDR3: TGTGCCAGCAGCGCGCAGGGACTAGCGGGGGGAAGTACCGGGGAGCTGTTTTTT.